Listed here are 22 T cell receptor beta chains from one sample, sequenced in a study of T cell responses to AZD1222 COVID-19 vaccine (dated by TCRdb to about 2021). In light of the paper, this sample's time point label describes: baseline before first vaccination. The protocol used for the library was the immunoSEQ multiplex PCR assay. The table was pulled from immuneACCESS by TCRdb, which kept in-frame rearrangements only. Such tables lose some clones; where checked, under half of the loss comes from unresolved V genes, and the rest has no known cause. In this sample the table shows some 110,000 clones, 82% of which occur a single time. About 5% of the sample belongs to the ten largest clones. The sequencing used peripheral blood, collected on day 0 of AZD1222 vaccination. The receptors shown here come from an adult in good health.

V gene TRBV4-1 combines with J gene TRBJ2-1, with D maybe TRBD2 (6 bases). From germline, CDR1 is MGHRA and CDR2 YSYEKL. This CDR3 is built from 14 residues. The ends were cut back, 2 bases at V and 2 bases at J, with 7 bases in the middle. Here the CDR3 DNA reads TGCGCCAGCAGCCAACGGGAGACCTACAATGAGCAGTTCTTC. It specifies CASSQRETYNEQFF.

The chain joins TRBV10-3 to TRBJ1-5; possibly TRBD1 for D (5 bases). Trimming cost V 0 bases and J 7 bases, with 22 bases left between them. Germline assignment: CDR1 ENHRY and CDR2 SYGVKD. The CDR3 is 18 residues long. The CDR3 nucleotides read TGTGCCATCAGTGAGTCGAATTTGGGAGGGGATCGGTGGCAGCCCCAGCATTTT. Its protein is CAISESNLGGDRWQPQHF.

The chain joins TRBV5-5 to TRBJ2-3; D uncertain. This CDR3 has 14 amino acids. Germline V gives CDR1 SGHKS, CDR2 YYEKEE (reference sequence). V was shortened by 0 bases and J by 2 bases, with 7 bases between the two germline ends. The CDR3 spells CASSLGPHTDTQYF. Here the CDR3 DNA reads TGTGCCAGCAGCTTGGGGCCTCACACAGATACGCAGTATTTT.

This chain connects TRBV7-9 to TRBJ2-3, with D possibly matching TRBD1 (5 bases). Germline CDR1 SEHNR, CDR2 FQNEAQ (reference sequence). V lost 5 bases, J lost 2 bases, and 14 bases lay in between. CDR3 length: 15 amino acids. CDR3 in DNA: TGTGCCAGCAGCCGTATGGGGCAGGCCACAGATACGCAGTATTTT. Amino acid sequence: CASSRMGQATDTQYF.

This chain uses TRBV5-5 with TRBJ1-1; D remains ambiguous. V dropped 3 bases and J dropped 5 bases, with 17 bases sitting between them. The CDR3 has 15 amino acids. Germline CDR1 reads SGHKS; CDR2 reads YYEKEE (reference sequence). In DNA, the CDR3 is TGTGCCAGCAGCTACCTGACAAGAGGAGGGACTGAAGCTTTCTTT. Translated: CASSYLTRGGTEAFF.

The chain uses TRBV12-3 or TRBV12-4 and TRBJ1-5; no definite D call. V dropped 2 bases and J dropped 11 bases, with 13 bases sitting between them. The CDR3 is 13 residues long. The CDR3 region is CASSLMVESAQHF. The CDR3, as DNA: TGTGCCAGCAGTTTAATGGTGGAATCGGCCCAGCATTTT.

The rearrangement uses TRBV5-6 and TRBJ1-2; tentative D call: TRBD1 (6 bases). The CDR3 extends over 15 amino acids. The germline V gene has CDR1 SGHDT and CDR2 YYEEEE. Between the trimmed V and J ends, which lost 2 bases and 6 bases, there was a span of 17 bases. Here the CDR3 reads CASSLGAGVGHGYTF. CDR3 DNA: TGTGCCAGCAGCTTAGGGGCAGGGGTCGGACATGGCTACACCTTC.

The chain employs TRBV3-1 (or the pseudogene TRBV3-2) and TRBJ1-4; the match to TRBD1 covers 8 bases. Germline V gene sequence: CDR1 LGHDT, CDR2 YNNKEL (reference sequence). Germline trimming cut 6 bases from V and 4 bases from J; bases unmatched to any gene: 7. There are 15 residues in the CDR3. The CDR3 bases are TGTGCCAGCAGATCTCAGGGGGCCGTTAATGAAAAACTGTTTTTT. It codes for CASRSQGAVNEKLFF.

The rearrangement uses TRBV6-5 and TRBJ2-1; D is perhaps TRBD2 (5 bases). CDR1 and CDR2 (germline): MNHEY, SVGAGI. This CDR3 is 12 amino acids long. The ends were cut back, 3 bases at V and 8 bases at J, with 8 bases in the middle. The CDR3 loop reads CASSYKADEQFF. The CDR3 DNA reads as TGTGCCAGCAGTTATAAAGCGGATGAGCAGTTCTTC.

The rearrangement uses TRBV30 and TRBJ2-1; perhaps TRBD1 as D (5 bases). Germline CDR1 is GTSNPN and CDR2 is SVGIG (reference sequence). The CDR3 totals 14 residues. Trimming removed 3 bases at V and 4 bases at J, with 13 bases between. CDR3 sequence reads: CAWRADTGYNEQFF. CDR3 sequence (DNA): TGTGCCTGGAGAGCTGACACAGGATACAATGAGCAGTTCTTC. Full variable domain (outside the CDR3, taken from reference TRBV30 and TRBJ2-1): SQTIHQWPATLVQPVGSPLSLECTVEGTSNPNLYWYRQAAGRGLQLLFYSVGIGQISSEVPQNLSASRPQDRQFILSSKKLLLSDSGFYLCAWRADTGYNEQFFGPGTRLTVL.

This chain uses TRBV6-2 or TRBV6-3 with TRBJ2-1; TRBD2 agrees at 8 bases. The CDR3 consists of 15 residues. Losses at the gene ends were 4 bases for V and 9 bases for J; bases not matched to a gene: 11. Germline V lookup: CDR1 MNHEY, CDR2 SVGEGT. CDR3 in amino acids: CASSSFGGAVGEQFF. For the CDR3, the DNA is TGTGCCAGCAGTTCTTTCGGGGGGGCTGTGGGTGAGCAGTTCTTC.

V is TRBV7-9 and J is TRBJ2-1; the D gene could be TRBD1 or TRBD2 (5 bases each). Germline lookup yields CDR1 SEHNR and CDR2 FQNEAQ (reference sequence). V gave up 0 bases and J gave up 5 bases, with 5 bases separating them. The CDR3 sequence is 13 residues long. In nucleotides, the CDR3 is TGTGCCAGCAGCTTAGCGGGGGACAATGAGCAGTTCTTC. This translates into CASSLAGDNEQFF.

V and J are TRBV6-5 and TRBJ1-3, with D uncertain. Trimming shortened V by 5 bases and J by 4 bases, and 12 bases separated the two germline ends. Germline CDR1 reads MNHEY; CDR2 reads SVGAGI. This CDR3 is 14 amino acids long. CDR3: CASSLVSAGNTIYF. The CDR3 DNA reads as TGTGCCAGCAGTCTGGTCAGTGCCGGAAACACCATATATTTT.

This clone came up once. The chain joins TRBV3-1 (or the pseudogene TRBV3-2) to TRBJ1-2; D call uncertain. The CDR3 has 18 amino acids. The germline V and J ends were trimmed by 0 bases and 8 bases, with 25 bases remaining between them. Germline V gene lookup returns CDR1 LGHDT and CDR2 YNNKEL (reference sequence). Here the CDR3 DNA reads TGTGCCAGCAGCCAAGATTACCCCGTCCGGGGTAGCCTGCCCGGCTACACCTTC. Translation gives CASSQDYPVRGSLPGYTF.

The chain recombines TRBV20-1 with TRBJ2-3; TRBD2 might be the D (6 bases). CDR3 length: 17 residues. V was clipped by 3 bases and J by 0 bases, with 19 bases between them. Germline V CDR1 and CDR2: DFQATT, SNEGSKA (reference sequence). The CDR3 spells CSASPLARGTSTDTQYF. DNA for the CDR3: TGCAGTGCTAGTCCGCTAGCGAGGGGAACTAGCACAGATACGCAGTATTTT.

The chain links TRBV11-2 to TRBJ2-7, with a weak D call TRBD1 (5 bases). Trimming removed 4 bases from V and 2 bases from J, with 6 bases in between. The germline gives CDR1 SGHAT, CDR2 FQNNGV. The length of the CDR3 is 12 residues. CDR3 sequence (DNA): TGTGCCAGCAGCTCGGACACCTACGAGCAGTACTTC. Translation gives CASSSDTYEQYF. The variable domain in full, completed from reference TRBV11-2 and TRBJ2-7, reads EAGVAQSPRYKIIEKRQSVAFWCNPISGHATLYWYQQILGQGPKLLIQFQNNGVVDDSQLPKDRFSAERLKGVDSTLKIQPAKLEDSAVYLCASSSDTYEQYFGPGTRLTVT.

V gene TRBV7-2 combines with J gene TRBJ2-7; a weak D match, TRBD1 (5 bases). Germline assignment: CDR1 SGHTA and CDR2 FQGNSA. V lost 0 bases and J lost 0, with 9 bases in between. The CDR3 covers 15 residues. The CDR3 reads CASSLAGQLSYEQYF. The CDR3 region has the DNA TGTGCCAGCAGCTTAGCGGGGCAGCTCTCCTACGAGCAGTACTTC.

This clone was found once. CDR3: CASKAGVGGYTF. The CDR3 coding sequence is TGTGCCAGCAAAGCAGGGGTCGGGGGCTACACCTTC. This chain joins TRBV6-5 and TRBJ1-2; TRBD1 is a possible D gene (6 bases). Trimming took off 7 bases at V and 8 bases at J, with 14 bases between the two ends. The CDR3 consists of 12 residues. The V gene's germline CDR1 is MNHEY and CDR2 SVGAGI.

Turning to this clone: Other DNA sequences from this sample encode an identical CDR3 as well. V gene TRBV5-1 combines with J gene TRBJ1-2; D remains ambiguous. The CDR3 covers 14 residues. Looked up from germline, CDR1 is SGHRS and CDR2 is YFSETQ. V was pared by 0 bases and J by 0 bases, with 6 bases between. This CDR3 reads CASSLESPNYGYTF. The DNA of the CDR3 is TGCGCCAGCAGCTTGGAGTCTCCTAACTATGGCTACACCTTC.

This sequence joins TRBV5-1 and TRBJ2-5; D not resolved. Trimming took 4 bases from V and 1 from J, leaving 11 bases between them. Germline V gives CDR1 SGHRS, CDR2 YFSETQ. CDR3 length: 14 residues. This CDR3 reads CASSREEFQETQYF. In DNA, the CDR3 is TGCGCCAGCAGCAGGGAAGAATTCCAAGAGACCCAGTACTTC.

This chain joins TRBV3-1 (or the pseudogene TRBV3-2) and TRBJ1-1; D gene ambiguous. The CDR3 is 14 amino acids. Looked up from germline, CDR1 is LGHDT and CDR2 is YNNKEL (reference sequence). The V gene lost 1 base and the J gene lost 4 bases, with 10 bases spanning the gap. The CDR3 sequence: CASSQGRGSTEAFF. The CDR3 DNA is TGTGCCAGCAGCCAAGGGAGAGGTAGCACTGAAGCTTTCTTT.

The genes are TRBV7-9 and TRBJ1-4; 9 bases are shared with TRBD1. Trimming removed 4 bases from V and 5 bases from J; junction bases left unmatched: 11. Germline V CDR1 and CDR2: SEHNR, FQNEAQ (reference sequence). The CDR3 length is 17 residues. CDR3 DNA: TGTGCCAGCAGCTACGGGACAGGGTTTGCCCGAAATGAAAAACTGTTTTTT. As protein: CASSYGTGFARNEKLFF.